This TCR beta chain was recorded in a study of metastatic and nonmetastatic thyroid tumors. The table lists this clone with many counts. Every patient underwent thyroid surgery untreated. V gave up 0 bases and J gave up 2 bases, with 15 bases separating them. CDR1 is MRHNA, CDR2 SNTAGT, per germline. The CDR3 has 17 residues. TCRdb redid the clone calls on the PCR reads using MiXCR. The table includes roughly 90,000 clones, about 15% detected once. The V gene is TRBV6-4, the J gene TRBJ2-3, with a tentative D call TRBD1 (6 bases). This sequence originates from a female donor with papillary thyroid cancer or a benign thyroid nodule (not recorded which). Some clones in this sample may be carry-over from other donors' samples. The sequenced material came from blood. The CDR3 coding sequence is TGTGCCAGCAGTGACTCGAGGGACAACGGGAACACAGATACGCAGTATTTT. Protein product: CASSDSRDNGNTDTQYF.